A selection of T cell receptor beta chains follows, all from one sample in a study of OX40 agonist ivuxolimab in advanced cancers. Assay: immunoSEQ multiplex PCR; the TCRdb copy retains only in-frame clones and omits some. The data contain about 51,000 clones, about nine tenths of them singletons. The sequencing used CD4+ or CD8+ T cells sorted from blood, collected in a trial of the OX40 agonist ivuxolimab. All receptors come from an adult with an advanced solid tumor such as melanoma, head and neck, liver or kidney cancer. The CDR3 runs from the conserved cysteine through the conserved F or W. The order of the fields is V gene, CDR3 length, J gene, CDR3 protein.

TRBV11-3,13,TRBJ2-5,CASSLGPQETQYF
TRBV11-2,15,TRBJ1-1,CASSLVSGLNTEAFF
TRBV9,15,TRBJ2-1,CASSVGGQGAGEQFF
TRBV18,16,TRBJ2-7,CASSPISGTGFNEQYF
TRBV5-6,14,TRBJ2-2,CASRTGLLTGELFF
TRBV5-1,13,.,CASSPLEIGEQYF
TRBV2,13,TRBJ2-5,CASSGTLLETQYF
TRBV6-4,13,TRBJ1-2,CASSATGVGGYTF
TRBV11-2,18,TRBJ2-2,CASSYGTQSAANTGELFF
TRBV6-1,13,TRBJ1-5,CASQIAGNQPQHF
TRBV2,13,TRBJ1-1,CASSETRNTEAFF
TRBV2,13,TRBJ2-5,CASGTSADRTQYF
TRBV4-2,14,TRBJ2-1,CASSYQRELGEQFF
TRBV28,14,TRBJ1-5,CASSPGFFNQPQHF
TRBV6-1,17,TRBJ2-3,CASSEAWGGLAVDTQYF
TRBV7-2,15,TRBJ1-5,CASSFGQGSNQPQHF
TRBV5-4,14,TRBJ1-6,CASSPRQGSSPLHF
TRBV18,18,TRBJ1-1,CASSPLRTGGAPNTEAFF
TRBV10-3,17,TRBJ1-6,CAISEGTPGQSRSPLHF
TRBV19,16,TRBJ2-3,CASSIASGPPVDTQYF
TRBV2,14,TRBJ1-5,CASSVQSSNQPQHF
TRBV5-8,14,TRBJ1-2,CASSFEGGTYGYTF
TRBV28,14,TRBJ1-4,CASRAGPTNEKLFF
TRBV7-9,16,TRBJ2-1,CASSRNAGGPGNEQFF
TRBV19,13,TRBJ2-5,CASSQGTQETQYF
TRBV6-5,13,TRBJ1-5,CASSMTNNQPQHF
TRBV28,13,TRBJ2-7,CASSPPPSYEQYF
TRBV18,14,TRBJ2-7,CASSPTILDNEQYF
TRBV9,16,TRBJ2-2,CASSVSLAGPTGELFF
TRBV6-6,15,TRBJ2-7,CASSYGTLTQDEQYF
TRBV5-3,14,TRBJ1-2,CARSPGQGIYGYTF
TRBV6-1,15,TRBJ2-5,CASSEFFGSSETQYF
TRBV15,13,TRBJ1-2,CATSNDRPYGYTF
TRBV7-8,15,TRBJ1-1,CASSREGLSNTEAFF
TRBV12-5,13,TRBJ2-1,CASGPPNSDEQFF
TRBV19,15,TRBJ1-1,CASRRGAQMNTEAFF
TRBV7-2,14,TRBJ2-7,CASSSRQIPYEQYF
TRBV27,16,TRBJ2-1,CASNLLRTSGYNEQFF
TRBV19,14,TRBJ2-5,CASSIGGPQETQYF
TRBV4-1,15,TRBJ1-5,CASSHPGTVDQPQHF
TRBV19,17,TRBJ2-6,CASTASGSLTGANVLTF
TRBV5-4,13,TRBJ2-3,CASSSDRADTQYF